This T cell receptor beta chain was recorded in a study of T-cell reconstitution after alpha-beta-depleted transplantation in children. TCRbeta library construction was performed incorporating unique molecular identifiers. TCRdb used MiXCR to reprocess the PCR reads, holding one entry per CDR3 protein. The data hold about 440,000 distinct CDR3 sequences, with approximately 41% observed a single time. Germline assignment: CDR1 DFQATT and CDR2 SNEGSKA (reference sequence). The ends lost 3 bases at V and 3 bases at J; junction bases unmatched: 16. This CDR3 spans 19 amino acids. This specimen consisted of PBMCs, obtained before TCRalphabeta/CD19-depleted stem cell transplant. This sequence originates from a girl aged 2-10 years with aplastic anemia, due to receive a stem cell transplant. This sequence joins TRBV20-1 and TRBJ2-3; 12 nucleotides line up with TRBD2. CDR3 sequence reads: CSARDDLPWTSGTTDTQYF. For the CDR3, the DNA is TGCAGTGCTAGGGACGACCTGCCTTGGACTAGCGGGACAACAGATACGCAGTATTTT.